The TCR beta chain under discussion was sequenced for a study of T cells after posttransplantation cyclophosphamide. Notes on the study in general: Donor CD8+ memory clones often dominated recipient blood repertoires at later times.

Cyclophosphamide on days +3 and +4 followed busulfan-fludarabine conditioning and a marrow graft. The CDR3 covers 15 residues. V gave up 4 bases and J gave up 5 bases, with 18 bases separating them. The germline CDR1 and CDR2 sequences are SGHTA and FQGTGA. This clone was picked up a small number of times. Its antigen is not identified. Repertoires were generated with immunoSEQ multiplex PCR, while TCRdb's copy carries only in-frame clones and drops some. The repertoire holds some 5,900 clones, 1.5% to 2% seen once, with 28% in the top ten. The starting material was PBMCs, obtained around 240 days after a stem cell transplant with posttransplant cyclophosphamide. The genes are TRBV7-3 and TRBJ2-7, with D possibly being TRBD2 (5 bases). The clonotype originates from a male patient in his thirties who received an allogeneic stem cell transplant from a related donor, was CMV-positive, and had no GVHD. Some T cells may be the graft donor's. The DNA for the CDR3 is TGTGCCAGCAGCTATGGACTCACCTCTTTGGACGAGCAGTACTTC. Its protein product is CASSYGLTSLDEQYF.